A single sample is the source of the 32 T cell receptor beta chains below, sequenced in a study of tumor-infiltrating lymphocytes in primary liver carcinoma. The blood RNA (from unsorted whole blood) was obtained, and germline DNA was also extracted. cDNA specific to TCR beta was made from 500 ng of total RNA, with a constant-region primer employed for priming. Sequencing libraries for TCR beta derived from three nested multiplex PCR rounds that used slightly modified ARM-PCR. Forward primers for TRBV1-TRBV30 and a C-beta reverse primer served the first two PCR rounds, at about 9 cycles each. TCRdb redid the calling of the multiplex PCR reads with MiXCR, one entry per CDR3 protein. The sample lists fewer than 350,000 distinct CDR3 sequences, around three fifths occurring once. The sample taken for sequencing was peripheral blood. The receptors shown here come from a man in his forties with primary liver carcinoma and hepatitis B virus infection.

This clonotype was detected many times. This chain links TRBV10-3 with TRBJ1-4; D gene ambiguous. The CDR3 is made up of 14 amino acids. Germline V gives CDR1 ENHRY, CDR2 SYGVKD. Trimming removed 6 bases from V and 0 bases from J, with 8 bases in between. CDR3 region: CAIRSSATNEKLFF. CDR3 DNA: TGTGCCATCAGGAGCTCTGCAACTAATGAAAAACTGTTTTTT.

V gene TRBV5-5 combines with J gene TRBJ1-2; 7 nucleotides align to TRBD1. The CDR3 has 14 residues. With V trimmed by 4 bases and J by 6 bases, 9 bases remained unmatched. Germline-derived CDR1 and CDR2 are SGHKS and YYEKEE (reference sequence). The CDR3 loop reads CASSLATGRDGYTF. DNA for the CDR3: TGTGCCAGCAGCCTAGCGACAGGGAGGGATGGCTACACCTTC.

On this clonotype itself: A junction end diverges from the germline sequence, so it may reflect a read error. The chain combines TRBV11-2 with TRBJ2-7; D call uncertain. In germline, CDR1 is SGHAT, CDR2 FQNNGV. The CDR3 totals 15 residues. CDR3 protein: CASSVDPPGTYERYF. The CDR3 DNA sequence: TGTGCCAGCAGCGTAGACCCGCCTGGAACCTACGAGCGGTACTTC.

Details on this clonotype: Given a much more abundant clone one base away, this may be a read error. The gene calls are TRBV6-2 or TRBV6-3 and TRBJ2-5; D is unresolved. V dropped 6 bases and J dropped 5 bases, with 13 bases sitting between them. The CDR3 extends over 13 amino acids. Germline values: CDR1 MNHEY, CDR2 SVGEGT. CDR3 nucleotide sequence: TGTGCCAGCAGCCTGACGGAGAGGGAGACCCAGTACTTC. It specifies CASSLTERETQYF.

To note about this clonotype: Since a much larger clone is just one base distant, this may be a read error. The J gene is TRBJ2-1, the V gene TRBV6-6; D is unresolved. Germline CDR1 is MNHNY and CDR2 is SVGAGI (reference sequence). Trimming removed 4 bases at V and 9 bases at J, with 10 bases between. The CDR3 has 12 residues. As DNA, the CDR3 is TGTGCCAGCAGTTCTGTAGCAACTGAGCAGTTCTTC. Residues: CASSSVATEQFF.

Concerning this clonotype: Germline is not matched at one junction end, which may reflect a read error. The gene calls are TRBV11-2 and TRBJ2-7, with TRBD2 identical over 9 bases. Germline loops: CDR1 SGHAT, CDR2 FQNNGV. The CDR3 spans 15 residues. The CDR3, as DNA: TGTGCCAGCAGCTCCCATAGCGGGAGCTCCTATGAGCACTACTTC. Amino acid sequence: CASSSHSGSSYEHYF.

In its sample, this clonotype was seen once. CDR3 nucleotide sequence: TGTCCAAGCAGCGATTGGACAGGGCGGTACAATGAGCAGTTCTTC. Protein product: CPSSDWTGRYNEQFF. The chain employs TRBV11-1 and TRBJ2-1; 8 positions match TRBD1. This CDR3 is 15 amino acids long. Germline V CDR1 and CDR2: SGHAT, FQDESV (reference sequence). Full variable domain (remainder filled in from reference TRBV11-1 and TRBJ2-1): EAEVAQSPRYKITEKSQAVAFWCDPISGHATLYWYRQILGQGPELLVQFQDESVVDDSQLPKDRFSAERLKGVDSTLKIQPAELGDSAMYLCPSSDWTGRYNEQFFGPGTRLTVL.

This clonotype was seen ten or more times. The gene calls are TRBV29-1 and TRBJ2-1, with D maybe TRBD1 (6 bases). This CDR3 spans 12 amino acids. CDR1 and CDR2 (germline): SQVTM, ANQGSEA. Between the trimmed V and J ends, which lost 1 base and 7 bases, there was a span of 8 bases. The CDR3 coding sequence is TGCAGCGTTGAAGTACAGGGTAATGAGCAGTTCTTC. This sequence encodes CSVEVQGNEQFF.

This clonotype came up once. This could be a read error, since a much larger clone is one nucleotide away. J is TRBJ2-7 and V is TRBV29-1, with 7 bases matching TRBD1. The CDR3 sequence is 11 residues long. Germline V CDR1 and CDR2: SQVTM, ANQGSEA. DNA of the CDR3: TGCAGCGCCGGGACAGACTACGAGAAGTACTTC. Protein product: CSAGTDYEKYF.

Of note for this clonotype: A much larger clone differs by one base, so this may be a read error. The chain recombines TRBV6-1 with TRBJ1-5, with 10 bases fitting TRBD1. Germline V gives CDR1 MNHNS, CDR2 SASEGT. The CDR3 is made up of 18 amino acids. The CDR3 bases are TGTCCCAGCAATACCGGGACAGGGGTTCCAGCTGGTAATCAGCCCCAGCATTTT. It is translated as CPSNTGTGVPAGNQPQHF.

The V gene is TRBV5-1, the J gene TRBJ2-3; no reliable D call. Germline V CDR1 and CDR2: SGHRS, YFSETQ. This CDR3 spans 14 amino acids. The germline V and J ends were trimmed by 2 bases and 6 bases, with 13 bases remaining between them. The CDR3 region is CASSLGFTSDTQYF. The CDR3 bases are TGCGCCAGCAGCTTAGGATTCACCAGCGATACGCAGTATTTT.

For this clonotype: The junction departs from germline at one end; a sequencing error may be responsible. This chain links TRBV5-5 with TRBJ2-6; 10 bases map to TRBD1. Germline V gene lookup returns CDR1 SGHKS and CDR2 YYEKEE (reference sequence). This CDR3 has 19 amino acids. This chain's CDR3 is CASSRRAGTGVSGVNLLTF. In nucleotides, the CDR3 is TGTGCCAGCAGCCGAAGAGCCGGGACAGGGGTCTCTGGGGTCAACCTCCTGACTTTC.

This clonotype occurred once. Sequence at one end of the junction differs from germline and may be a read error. The CDR3 DNA is TGCGTCAGCAGCTTGGGGACAGGGGCCGTGAATGAGCAGTTCTTC. Protein sequence: CVSSLGTGAVNEQFF. The V gene is TRBV5-1, the J gene TRBJ2-1; 10 nucleotides align to TRBD1. CDR1 SGHRS and CDR2 YFSETQ come from the germline V gene. The CDR3 loop spans 15 amino acids.

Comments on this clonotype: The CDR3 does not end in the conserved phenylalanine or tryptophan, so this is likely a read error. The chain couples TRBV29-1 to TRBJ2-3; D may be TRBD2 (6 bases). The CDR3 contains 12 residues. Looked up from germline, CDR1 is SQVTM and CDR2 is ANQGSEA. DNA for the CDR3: TGCAGTGTTGGGCAGGGAGGAGATACGCAGTATTCT. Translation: CSVGQGGDTQYS.

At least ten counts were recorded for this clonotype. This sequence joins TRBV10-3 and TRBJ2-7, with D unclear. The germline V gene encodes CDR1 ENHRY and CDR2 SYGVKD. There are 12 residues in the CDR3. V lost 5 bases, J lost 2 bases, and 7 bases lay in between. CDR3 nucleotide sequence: TGTGCCATCAGTCCAGGTACCTACGAGCAGTACTTC. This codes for CAISPGTYEQYF.

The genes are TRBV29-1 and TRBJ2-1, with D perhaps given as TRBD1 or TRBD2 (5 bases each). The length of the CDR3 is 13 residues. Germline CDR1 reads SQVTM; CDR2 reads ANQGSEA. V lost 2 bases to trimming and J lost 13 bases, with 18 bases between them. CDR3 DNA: TGCAGCGTTGAAAATGGGGGTCCCAATGTACAGTTCTTC. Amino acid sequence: CSVENGGPNVQFF.

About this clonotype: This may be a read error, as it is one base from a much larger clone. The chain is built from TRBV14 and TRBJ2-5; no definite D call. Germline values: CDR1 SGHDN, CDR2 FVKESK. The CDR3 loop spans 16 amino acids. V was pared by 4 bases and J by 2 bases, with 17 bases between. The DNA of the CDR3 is TGTGCCAGCAGCCTCAAATGGGCTTGTGGGCAAGAGACCCAGTACTTC. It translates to CASSLKWACGQETQYF.

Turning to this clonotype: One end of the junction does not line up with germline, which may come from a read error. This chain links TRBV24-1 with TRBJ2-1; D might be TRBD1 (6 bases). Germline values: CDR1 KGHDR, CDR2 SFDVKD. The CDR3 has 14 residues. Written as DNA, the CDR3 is TGTGCCACCAGTGCAGGGGTATTTCGCAATGCGCAGTTCTTC. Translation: CATSAGVFRNAQFF.

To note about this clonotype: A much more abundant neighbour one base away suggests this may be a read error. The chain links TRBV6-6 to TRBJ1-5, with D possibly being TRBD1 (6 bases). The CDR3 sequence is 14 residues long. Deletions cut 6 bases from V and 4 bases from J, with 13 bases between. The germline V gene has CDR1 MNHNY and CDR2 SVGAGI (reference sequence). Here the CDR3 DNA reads TGTGCCAGCAGCCGGGACAAGGGAAATCAGCCCCAGCATTTT. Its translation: CASSRDKGNQPQHF.

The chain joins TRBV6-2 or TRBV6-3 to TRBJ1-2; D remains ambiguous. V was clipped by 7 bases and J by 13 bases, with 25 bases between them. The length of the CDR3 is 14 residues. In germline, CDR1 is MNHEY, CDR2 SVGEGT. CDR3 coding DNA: TGTGCCAGCACCGACGGACCTCCCAACTATGACTGCACCTTC. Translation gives CASTDGPPNYDCTF.

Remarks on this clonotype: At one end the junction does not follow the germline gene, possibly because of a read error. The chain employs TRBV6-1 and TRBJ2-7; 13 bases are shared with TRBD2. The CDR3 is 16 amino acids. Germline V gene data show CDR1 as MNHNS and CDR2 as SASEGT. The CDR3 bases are TGTTCCAGCATCTCTATGGGGACTAGCGGGAACTACGAGCAGTACTTC. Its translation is CSSISMGTSGNYEQYF.

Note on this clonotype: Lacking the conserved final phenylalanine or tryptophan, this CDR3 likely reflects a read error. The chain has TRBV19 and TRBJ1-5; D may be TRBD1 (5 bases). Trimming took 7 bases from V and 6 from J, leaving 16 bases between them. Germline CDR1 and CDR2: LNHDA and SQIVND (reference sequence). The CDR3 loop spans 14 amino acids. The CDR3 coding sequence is TGTGCCAGTAACCGGGGGGTCGGTGCTCAGCCCCAGCATTCT. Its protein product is CASNRGVGAQPQHS.

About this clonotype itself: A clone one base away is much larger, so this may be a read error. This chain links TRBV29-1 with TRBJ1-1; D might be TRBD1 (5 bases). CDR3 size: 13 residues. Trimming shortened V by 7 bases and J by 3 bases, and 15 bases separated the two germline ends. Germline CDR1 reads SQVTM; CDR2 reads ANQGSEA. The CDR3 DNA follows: TGCAGCGGGCAGGGTCAGCAAGACACTGAAGCTTTCTTT. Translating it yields CSGQGQQDTEAFF.

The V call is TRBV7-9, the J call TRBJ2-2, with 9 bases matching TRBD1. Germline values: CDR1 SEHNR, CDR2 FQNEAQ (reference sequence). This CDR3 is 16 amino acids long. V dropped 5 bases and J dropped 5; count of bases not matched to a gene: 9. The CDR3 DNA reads TGTGCCAGCAGCCTCTCGGACAGGGGCGGAACCGGGGAGCTGTTTTTT. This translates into CASSLSDRGGTGELFF.

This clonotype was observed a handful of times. The CDR3 bases are TGTGCCAGCAGTGAAACGAGAGAGACCCAGTACTTC. Amino acid sequence: CASSETRETQYF. This chain joins TRBV6-1 and TRBJ2-5; D not certain. The germline V gene encodes CDR1 MNHNS and CDR2 SASEGT. The CDR3 has 12 amino acids. Trimming removed 2 bases from V and 4 bases from J, with 5 bases in between.

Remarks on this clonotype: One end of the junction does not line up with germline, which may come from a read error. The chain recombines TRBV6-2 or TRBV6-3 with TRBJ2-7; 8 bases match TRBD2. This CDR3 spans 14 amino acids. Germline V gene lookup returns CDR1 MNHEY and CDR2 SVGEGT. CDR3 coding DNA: TGTTCCAGTAGTCGACTAGCGTTCTCCTACGAGAAGTACTTC. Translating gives CSSSRLAFSYEKYF.

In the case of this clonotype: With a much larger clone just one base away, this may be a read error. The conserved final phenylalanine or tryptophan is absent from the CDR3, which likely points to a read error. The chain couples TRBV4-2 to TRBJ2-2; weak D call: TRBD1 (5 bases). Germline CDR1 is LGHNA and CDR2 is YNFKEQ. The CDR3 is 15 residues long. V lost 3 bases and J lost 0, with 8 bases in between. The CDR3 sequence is CASSQGRTNTGELFS. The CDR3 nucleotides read TGTGCCAGCAGCCAGGGGCGAACGAACACCGGGGAGCTGTTTTCT.

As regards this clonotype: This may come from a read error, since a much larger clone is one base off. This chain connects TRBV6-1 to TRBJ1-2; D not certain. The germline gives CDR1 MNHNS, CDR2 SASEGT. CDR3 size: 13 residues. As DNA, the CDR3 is TGTGCCAGGAGTGAAGCTAGGAGTGGTGGCTACACCTTC. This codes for CARSEARSGGYTF.

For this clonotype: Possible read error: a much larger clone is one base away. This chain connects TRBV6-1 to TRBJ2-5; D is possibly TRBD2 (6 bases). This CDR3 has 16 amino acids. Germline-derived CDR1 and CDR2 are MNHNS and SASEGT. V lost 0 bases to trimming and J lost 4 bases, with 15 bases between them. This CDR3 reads CASSEAAGWLRETQYF. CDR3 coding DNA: TGTGCCAGCAGTGAAGCGGCGGGATGGTTGCGAGAGACCCAGTACTTC.

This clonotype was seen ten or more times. The CDR3, as DNA: TGCGCCAGCAGCCTTCGACAGGGCCTGGGCAATGAGCAGTTCTTC. Protein product: CASSLRQGLGNEQFF. The genes are TRBV4-1 and TRBJ2-1, with 7 nucleotides matching TRBD1. J lost 6 bases, V lost 4 bases, and 9 bases had no gene match. Per germline, CDR1 MGHRA and CDR2 YSYEKL. This CDR3 is 15 amino acids long.

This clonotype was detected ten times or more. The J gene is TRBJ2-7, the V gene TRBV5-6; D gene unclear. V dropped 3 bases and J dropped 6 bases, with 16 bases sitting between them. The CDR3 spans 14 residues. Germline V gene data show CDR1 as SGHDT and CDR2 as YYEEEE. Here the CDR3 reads CASSSHLPSGEQYF. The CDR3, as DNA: TGTGCCAGCAGCTCCCACCTACCCTCTGGCGAGCAGTACTTC.

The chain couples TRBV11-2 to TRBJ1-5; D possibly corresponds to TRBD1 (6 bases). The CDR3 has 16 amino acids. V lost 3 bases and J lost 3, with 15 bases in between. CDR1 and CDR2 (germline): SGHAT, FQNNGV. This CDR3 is CASSLGNRVTNQPQHF. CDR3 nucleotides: TGTGCCAGCAGCTTGGGTAACAGGGTAACCAATCAGCCCCAGCATTTT.